This TCR beta chain derives from a study of identical twins (dated by TCRdb to 2016 to 2017). With respect to the entire study: To test whether fetal clonotypes persist, the study used deep sequencing on TCR alpha and beta repertoires from monozygotic twins, unrelated adults of various ages, and cord blood. Replicate twin experiments were performed at different times using different library preparation protocols to rule out contamination. Broad study findings and their caveats: In beta out-of-frame sequences, excess twin sharing was weaker, because having fewer shared sequences lowered the signal-to-noise ratio. Invariant T cells such as MAIT and iNKT could partly confound zero-insertion analyses, although diverse VJ usage argued against such confounding for most clonotypes. Because the same donors could not be followed over many years, the conclusions depended on cross-sectional statistical analysis. Out-of-frame TCR alpha sequences shared between twins showed an excess of low generation-probability sequences compared with coincidental sharing between unrelated individuals. In monozygotic twins, recombination models systematically underestimated out-of-frame TCR alpha sharing, but the models matched the sharing seen between unrelated individuals. Fewer insertions were carried by abundant cord blood beta clonotypes, a similar but weaker trend appeared in young adult naive repertoires, and no such trend appeared in memory repertoires.

Library generation was performed with 5' RACE. Sequencing relied on an Illumina HiSeq 2000. Template switching introduced a universal primer binding site; the final cDNA contained a unique molecular identifier, enabling accurate counting of TCR cDNA molecules. Specific primers in the conserved constant-segment region were used to synthesize first-strand cDNA for TCR alpha and beta chains. To control for contamination, each cDNA library was double barcoded with a SMART-Mk sample barcode plus Illumina barcodes. TruSeq adapter sequences and Illumina sample barcodes were added in two successive PCR steps. The TCR alpha and beta cDNA libraries were sequenced on the Illumina HiSeq platform using custom primers. On the study's bioinformatics: Unique molecular identifiers were extracted from raw reads with MiGEC, and CDR3 positions were determined with MiXCR. Recombination models were inferred per individual with the repgenHMM and IGoR tools using an EM algorithm. Shared clonotype analysis was performed with the tcR package in R, normalizing sharing by the product of cloneset sizes. Out-of-frame nonproductive sequences were analyzed to study raw recombination free of thymic and clonal selection effects. TCRdb passed the public sequencing reads through fastp at Q25 and MiXCR, retaining productive beta sequences. Entries that share a CDR3 protein sequence are merged under the most common genes and DNA. The V and J calls shown here were made by TCRdb, not taken from the authors' results. For this sample there are around 340,000 distinct CDR3 sequences; around 9% appear just once. Approximately 8.9% of the sample is taken by the ten largest.

Only healthy Caucasian donors were included. Three unrelated non-twin adults were additionally sequenced: a male aged 18 to 30, a male aged 50 to 60 and a female aged 50 to 60. Using Miltenyi CD45RO+ enrichment and human naive T-cell isolation kits, memory (CD45RO+) and naive T cells were isolated from PBMC. Ten or more counts support this clonotype. Its antigen specificity is not known. Base qualities are not recorded, but no much larger clone differs from it by a single base. The CDR3 starts with the cysteine, ends with the phenylalanine, and has 16 residues. Left in the record is the CDR3 DNA by itself, 48 bases read in frame from the first base. V is trimmed back by 3 bases and J by 2 bases, and the junction contains 8 bases that no gene match accounts for. CDR1 and CDR2, looked up from the germline V gene, are KGHDR and SFDVKD.

The source is a woman aged 50 to 60 in good health. Source material: naive T cells sorted from blood. Interpreted using the paper, the cell subset or site label stands for: cells isolated with a human naive T-cell isolation kit. The V gene is TRBV24-1 and the J gene is TRBJ2-5, with TRBD1 identical over 7 junction bases. The CDR3 in this case is CATSDPGQSLQETQYF. At the DNA level, the sequence is TGTGCCACCAGTGATCCGGGACAGTCCTTACAAGAGACCCAGTACTTC.